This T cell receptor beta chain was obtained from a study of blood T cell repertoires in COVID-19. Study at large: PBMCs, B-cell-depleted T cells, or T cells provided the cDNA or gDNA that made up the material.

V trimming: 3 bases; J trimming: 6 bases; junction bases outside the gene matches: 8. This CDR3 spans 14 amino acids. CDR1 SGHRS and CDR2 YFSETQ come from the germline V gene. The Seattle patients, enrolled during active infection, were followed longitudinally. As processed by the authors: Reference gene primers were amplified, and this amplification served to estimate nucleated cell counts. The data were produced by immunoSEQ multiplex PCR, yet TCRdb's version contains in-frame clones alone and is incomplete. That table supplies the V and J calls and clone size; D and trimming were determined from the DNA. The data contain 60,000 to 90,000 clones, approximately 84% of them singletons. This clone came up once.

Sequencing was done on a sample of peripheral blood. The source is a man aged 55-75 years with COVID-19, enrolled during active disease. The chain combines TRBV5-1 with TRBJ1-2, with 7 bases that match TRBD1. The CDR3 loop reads CASSSMTGQHGYTF. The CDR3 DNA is TGCGCCAGCAGCTCCATGACAGGGCAACATGGCTACACCTTC.